The source of this TCR beta chain is a study of Graves' ophthalmopathy and Graves' hyperthyroidism. Study-level results: From stable hyperthyroidism, ophthalmopathy was separated by a 13-signature model with 85% to 90% sensitivity and around 80% specificity.

CDR1 and CDR2 (germline): SGHAT, FQNNGV. The CDR3 sequence is 13 residues long. The ends lost 0 bases at V and 12 bases at J; junction bases unmatched: 6. Each donor who had ophthalmopathy showed moderate-to-severe activity, a CAS of ≥3, a NOSPECS of ≥4, and a duration under 3 months. Other autoimmune diseases, uncontrolled infections, pregnancy or lactation led to the exclusion of patients. PBMCs were isolated from a 10 ml sample of fresh peripheral blood. RNA transcripts were the template, and TCR beta CDR3 regions were amplified from them. The authors performed first-round RT-PCR with HTBI primers and then a second-round multiplex PCR. From the multiplex PCR reads, TCRdb called clonotypes with MiXCR, one entry per CDR3 protein. The sample contains 300,000 to 400,000 distinct CDR3 sequences, about a sixth of which appear only once. Ten or more counts support this clonotype. Its antigen remains unidentified.

Sequencing input: peripheral blood. The V gene is TRBV11-2, the J gene TRBJ1-2; 8 nucleotides match TRBD1. This receptor was identified in an adult man with Graves' ophthalmopathy. The CDR3 DNA sequence: TGTGCCAGCAGCTTAGATCCGACAGGGGTCGACACCTTC. This encodes CASSLDPTGVDTF.